The rows below give T cell receptor beta chains drawn from one sample of a study of beta chain features in type 1 diabetes. Here immunoSEQ multiplex PCR was the method, and the copy in TCRdb shows in-frame clones only, minus some. This table holds around 710,000 clones, 9.5% to 15% found once. The sample consisted of naive CD4+ T cells from blood. These receptors originate from a man aged 30 to 45 with type 1 diabetes. CDR3s include the opening cysteine and the closing phenylalanine or tryptophan.

cdr3_aa	v_call	j_call
CASFSRSNYGYTF	TRBV28	TRBJ1-2
CASSPPAGDYGYTF	TRBV18	TRBJ1-2
CASSQEEPALPQHF	TRBV14	TRBJ1-5
CASSVVGYPGGTDTQYF	TRBV9	TRBJ2-3
CASRQWVSTDTQYF	TRBV6-6	TRBJ2-3
CASRTGGAYNEQFF	TRBV27	TRBJ2-1
CASRGTGNQPQHF	TRBV6-6	TRBJ1-5
CASSFDRVAYNEQFF	TRBV7-9	TRBJ2-1
CASSPGRRLTYEQYF	TRBV9	TRBJ2-7
CASSYRVNTGELFF	TRBV6-5	TRBJ2-2
CASSLGGGHQETQYF	TRBV7-6	TRBJ2-5
CASIWPATQETQYF	TRBV7-9	TRBJ2-5
CASSIVADTDTQYF	TRBV19	TRBJ2-3
CASSSPRDTGSYEQYF	TRBV6-5	TRBJ2-7
CASSLPGAGTHNEQFF	TRBV27	TRBJ2-1
CASSQESFRGYEQFF	TRBV4-3	TRBJ2-1
CAITPGESGGSDEQFF	TRBV10-3	TRBJ2-1
CASSIEYGTVRGRAYEQYF	TRBV19	TRBJ2-7
CASSPRDDYGYTF	TRBV18	TRBJ1-2
CAWNRGSQSGGYTF	TRBV30	TRBJ1-2
CASSLVAGELFF	TRBV5-4	TRBJ2-2
CASSLSGRADTQYF	TRBV7-9	TRBJ2-3
CASSEFSTYSFPNYGYTF	TRBV2	TRBJ1-2
CASSLAGGLSSGNTIYF	TRBV13	TRBJ1-3
CASSYDLQETQYF	TRBV18	TRBJ2-5
CASGKGQENEKLFF	TRBV5-6	TRBJ1-4
CASSTSRGNLNYGYTF	TRBV25-1	TRBJ1-2
CAWSGGPRNQPQHF	TRBV30	TRBJ1-5